The 4 T cell receptor beta chains below all came from one sample that was sequenced in a study of blood T cell repertoires in COVID-19. Measured with immunoSEQ multiplex PCR; TCRdb has only the in-frame clones, and not every one. The sample holds fewer than 250,000 clones, around 80% seen once. Sequencing was done on a sample of peripheral blood. The receptors come from a woman in her 50s with acute or convalescent COVID-19.

The chain couples TRBV28 to TRBJ1-2; 8 bases match TRBD1. This CDR3 comprises 14 residues. Per germline, CDR1 MDHEN and CDR2 SYDVKM. Trimming took 3 bases from V and 10 from J; bases not matched to a gene: 10. The CDR3 is CASSFSTGQGAYTF. The CDR3 nucleotides are TGTGCCAGCAGTTTTAGCACTGGGCAGGGGGCCTACACCTTC.

CDR3 sequence: CSAEGAPLEAFF. The CDR3 coding sequence is TGCAGCGCCGAGGGGGCCCCCCTTGAAGCTTTCTTT. The chain joins TRBV29-1 to TRBJ1-1, with 7 bases that match TRBD1. In germline, CDR1 is SQVTM, CDR2 ANQGSEA. J gave up 7 bases and V 7 bases, and 9 bases lay outside the gene matches. This CDR3 comprises 12 residues.

This chain links TRBV5-1 with TRBJ1-4; D may be TRBD1 (5 bases). The CDR3 contains 17 residues. Germline CDR1 reads SGHRS; CDR2 reads YFSETQ. The V end was cut by 0 bases, the J end by 1 base, with 13 bases between. For the CDR3, the DNA is TGCGCCAGCAGCTTGGCCCAGTGGGGGGGAACTAATGAAAAACTGTTTTTT. Its translation is CASSLAQWGGTNEKLFF. Full variable domain (remainder filled in from reference TRBV5-1 and TRBJ1-4): KAGVTQTPRYLIKTRGQQVTLSCSPISGHRSVSWYQQTPGQGLQFLFEYFSETQRNKGNFPGRFSGRQFSNSRSEMNVSTLELGDSALYLCASSLAQWGGTNEKLFFGSGTQLSVL.

In its sample, this clone was seen a few times. This chain links TRBV7-9 with TRBJ1-5; 7 bases agree with TRBD1. CDR3 length: 14 amino acids. V dropped 5 bases and J dropped 1; count of bases not matched to a gene: 2. Germline V gene data show CDR1 as SEHNR and CDR2 as FQNEAQ (reference sequence). CDR3 nucleotides: TGTGCCAGCAGCGAGACAGGGAGCAATCAGCCCCAGCATTTT. This gives the protein CASSETGSNQPQHF.